One and the same sample provided the 13 T cell receptor beta chains below, sequenced in a study of blood T cell repertoires in COVID-19. Libraries were prepared by immunoSEQ multiplex PCR; TCRdb keeps only in-frame clonotypes and omits some of them. The sample holds approximately 89,000 clones, 87% seen once. The sequenced sample consisted of peripheral blood. The source of these receptors is a man in his 70s with acute or convalescent COVID-19.

V gene TRBV11-1 combines with J gene TRBJ2-3; a weak D match, TRBD2 (5 bases). The CDR3 sequence is 14 residues long. Germline V gene data show CDR1 as SGHAT and CDR2 as FQDESV (reference sequence). V dropped 5 bases and J dropped 0 bases, with 9 bases sitting between them. The CDR3 sequence: CASSPPGSTDTQYF. The CDR3 nucleotides are TGTGCCAGCAGCCCTCCGGGGAGCACAGATACGCAGTATTTT.

The chain couples TRBV10-3 to TRBJ1-2; no reliable D call. Germline V CDR1 and CDR2: ENHRY, SYGVKD. The CDR3 totals 12 residues. Trimming removed 0 bases from V and 5 bases from J, with 4 bases in between. CDR3 in DNA: TGTGCCATCAGTGAGTCACAATATGGCTACACCTTC. Translated, it gives CAISESQYGYTF.

J is TRBJ1-5 and V is TRBV28, with D perhaps matching TRBD1 (6 bases). CDR1 and CDR2 from the germline V gene are MDHEN and SYDVKM. The CDR3 extends over 12 amino acids. Trimming left V 8 bases short and J 4 bases short, with 9 bases between. The DNA for the CDR3 is TGTGCCAGCGGTCAGGGGAATCAGCCCCAGCATTTT. Translation: CASGQGNQPQHF.

This clone was detected only once. The chain employs TRBV10-3 and TRBJ1-3; D perhaps matches TRBD1 (5 bases). V was shortened by 3 bases and J by 4 bases, with 10 bases between the two germline ends. CDR3 size: 14 residues. Germline V lookup: CDR1 ENHRY, CDR2 SYGVKD. CDR3 region: CAISDGAKGNTIYF. The DNA for the CDR3 is TGTGCCATCAGTGATGGGGCGAAAGGAAACACCATATATTTT.

This clone appeared a few times. V gene TRBV10-3 combines with J gene TRBJ2-3; TRBD2 matches at 13 bases. The CDR3 spans 19 residues. From germline, CDR1 is ENHRY and CDR2 SYGVKD. J was trimmed by 2 bases and V by 4 bases; bases with no gene match: 12. CDR3 DNA sequence: TGTGCCATCAGTGTCGACAGATTGACTAGCGGGGGGTACACAGATACGCAGTATTTT. Its protein product is CAISVDRLTSGGYTDTQYF.

The chain joins TRBV27 to TRBJ1-2, with unresolved D. Germline loops: CDR1 MNHEY, CDR2 SMNVEV (reference sequence). Trimming cost V 0 bases and J 4 bases, with 9 bases left between them. This CDR3 region has 14 residues. The CDR3 region is CASSLSGASYGYTF. The CDR3 DNA follows: TGTGCCAGCAGTTTATCGGGCGCCAGCTATGGCTACACCTTC.

This chain connects TRBV7-9 to TRBJ2-7; no clear D gene. The germline gives CDR1 SEHNR, CDR2 FQNEAQ (reference sequence). The length of the CDR3 is 12 residues. With 6 bases removed from V and 6 bases from J, the gap between germline ends came to 12 bases. CDR3: CASRPPESEQYF. CDR3 DNA sequence: TGTGCCAGCAGACCTCCCGAGAGCGAGCAGTACTTC.

V gene TRBV9 combines with J gene TRBJ2-1, with D perhaps matching TRBD1 (5 bases). Trimming cost V 2 bases and J 7 bases, with 7 bases left between them. Germline CDR1 reads SGDLS; CDR2 reads YYNGEE. The CDR3 runs to 12 residues. The CDR3 sequence is CASSVQGNEQFF. The CDR3 DNA reads TGTGCCAGCAGCGTCCAGGGAAATGAGCAGTTCTTC.

The chain recombines TRBV7-2 with TRBJ1-1, with a tentative D call TRBD1 (6 bases). V shed 6 bases and J shed 5 bases, with 16 bases lying between them. Germline V gene sequence: CDR1 SGHTA, CDR2 FQGNSA. The length of the CDR3 is 14 residues. The CDR3 loop reads CASRKYREGTEAFF. CDR3 sequence (DNA): TGTGCCAGCAGGAAATACAGGGAAGGGACTGAAGCTTTCTTT.

The gene calls are TRBV27 and TRBJ2-1; D may be TRBD1 (6 bases). Trimming took 4 bases from V and 15 from J, leaving 22 bases between them. Germline V gene data show CDR1 as MNHEY and CDR2 as SMNVEV (reference sequence). This CDR3 spans 14 amino acids. The CDR3 spells CASSSQSLTGRRFF. The CDR3 nucleotides read TGTGCCAGCAGTTCCCAGTCCCTGACAGGCCGAAGGTTCTTC.

The chain employs TRBV28 and TRBJ1-1; D is unclear. Trimming pared 5 bases from V and 1 base from J, leaving 17 bases between. Germline-derived CDR1 and CDR2 are MDHEN and SYDVKM. The CDR3 covers 16 residues. CDR3 bases: TGTGCCAGCAGTCCGCCGTTATGGAGAGAGAACACTGAAGCTTTCTTT. Protein: CASSPPLWRENTEAFF. The full variable domain, rest sourced from reference TRBV28 and TRBJ1-1, is DVKVTQSSRYLVKRTGEKVFLECVQDMDHENMFWYRQDPGLGLRLIYFSYDVKMKEKGDIPEGYSVSREKKERFSLILESASTNQTSMYLCASSPPLWRENTEAFFGQGTRLTVV.

The chain has TRBV14 and TRBJ2-5, with TRBD1 matching 7 bases. The CDR3 totals 15 residues. Germline-derived CDR1 and CDR2 are SGHDN and FVKESK. V lost 0 bases and J lost 2; bases outside the gene matches: 3. The CDR3 spells CASSQDWDSQETQYF. Here the CDR3 DNA reads TGTGCCAGCAGCCAAGATTGGGACAGTCAAGAGACCCAGTACTTC.

The chain is built from TRBV24-1 and TRBJ1-3; 11 bases match TRBD1. Germline CDR1 reads KGHDR; CDR2 reads SFDVKD. J was trimmed by 8 bases and V by 5 bases; bases with no gene match: 10. The CDR3 sequence is 16 residues long. CDR3 DNA: TGTGCCACCAGTGTAAAGGACAGGGGGCGCGGGGACACCATATATTTT. Translating gives CATSVKDRGRGDTIYF.